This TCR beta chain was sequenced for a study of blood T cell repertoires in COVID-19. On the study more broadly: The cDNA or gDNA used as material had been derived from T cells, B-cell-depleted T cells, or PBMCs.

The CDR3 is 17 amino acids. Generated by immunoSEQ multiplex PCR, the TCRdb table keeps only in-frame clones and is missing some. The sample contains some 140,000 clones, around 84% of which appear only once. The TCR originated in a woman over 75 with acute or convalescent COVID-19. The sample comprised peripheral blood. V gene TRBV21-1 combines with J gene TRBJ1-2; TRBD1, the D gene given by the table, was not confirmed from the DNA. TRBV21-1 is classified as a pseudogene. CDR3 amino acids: CASPPTPTQSHNYGYTF. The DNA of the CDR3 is TGTGCCAGCCCCCCTACCCCGACACAATCCCATAACTATGGCTACACCTTC.